This TCR beta chain was captured by sequencing in a study of OX40 agonist ivuxolimab in advanced cancers. The CDR3 runs to 15 residues. CDR1 and CDR2 (germline): MNHNY, SVGAGI (reference sequence). Trimming stripped 6 bases from V and 6 bases from J, with 17 bases between. Assay used: immunoSEQ multiplex PCR; TCRdb lists only in-frame clones, some missing. In the table there are roughly 150,000 clones, 85% to 95% of which are singletons. The receptor comes from an adult with an advanced solid tumor such as melanoma, head and neck, liver or kidney cancer. This sequence joins TRBV6-6 and TRBJ2-2, with D perhaps matching TRBD1 or TRBD2 (5 bases each). The sample consisted of CD4+ or CD8+ T cells sorted from blood, taken in a trial of the OX40 agonist ivuxolimab. CDR3 in DNA: TGTGCCAGCAGCAAGGGACCAGGGTTAGCCGGGGAGCTGTTTTTT. Its translation: CASSKGPGLAGELFF.